The 17 T cell receptor beta chains given below trace back to one sample, sequenced in a study of T cell responses to AZD1222 COVID-19 vaccine (dated by TCRdb to the early 2020s). Libraries were made using the immunoSEQ multiplex PCR assay. TCRdb retrieved this table from immuneACCESS and kept in-frame rearrangements only. Not all clones are present; in checked studies, unresolved V genes account for under half, and no reason is known for the remainder. Here the sample has about 60,000 clones; around 80% occur a single time. Of the sample, roughly 3.5% falls within the top ten clones. The intended sense of this specimen's time point label: about 28 days (+/-7) after the second vaccine dose. Sequenced material: peripheral blood, taken 28 days after the second AZD1222 dose. The source of these receptors is an adult who received the AZD1222 COVID-19 vaccine.

V is TRBV13 and J is TRBJ2-1; 11 nucleotides line up with TRBD2. CDR3 length equals 17 residues. Germline V CDR1 and CDR2: PRHDT, FYEKMQ (reference sequence). Trimming took 4 bases from V and 8 from J; bases not matched to a gene: 13. CDR3 sequence reads: CASSSSPLAGGAHEQFF. The CDR3 nucleotides read TGTGCCAGCAGCTCCTCGCCTCTAGCGGGGGGAGCCCATGAGCAGTTCTTC.

The chain links TRBV2 to TRBJ1-5; 9 nucleotides agree with TRBD1. Losses at the gene ends were 5 bases for V and 4 bases for J; bases not matched to a gene: 6. The CDR3 loop spans 15 amino acids. Germline CDR1 SNHLY, CDR2 FYNNEI. The CDR3: CASSQTGTGNQPQHF. CDR3 nucleotide sequence: TGTGCCAGCAGTCAAACCGGGACAGGGAATCAGCCCCAGCATTTT.

This clone was detected only a few times. This rearrangement joins TRBV3-1 (or the pseudogene TRBV3-2) to TRBJ2-7; no clear D. This CDR3 has 12 amino acids. Germline loops: CDR1 LGHDT, CDR2 YNNKEL (reference sequence). V gave up 3 bases and J gave up 3 bases, with 6 bases separating them. The CDR3 DNA follows: TGTGCCAGCAGCCACGACAACTACGAGCAGTACTTC. Translated, it gives CASSHDNYEQYF.

The chain employs TRBV5-5 and TRBJ2-2; tentatively, D is TRBD1 (6 bases). V was shortened by 3 bases and J by 0 bases, with 15 bases between the two germline ends. CDR3 length: 17 residues. The germline V gene has CDR1 SGHKS and CDR2 YYEKEE (reference sequence). Here the CDR3 reads CASSSSTGTTNTGELFF. The CDR3 coding sequence is TGTGCCAGCAGCTCGTCAACCGGGACAACGAACACCGGGGAGCTGTTTTTT. Combining the CDR3 with reference TRBV5-5 and TRBJ2-2 gives the whole variable domain DAGVTQSPTHLIKTRGQQVTLRCSPISGHKSVSWYQQVLGQGPQFIFQYYEKEERGRGNFPDRFSARQFPNYSSELNVNALLLGDSALYLCASSSSTGTTNTGELFFGEGSRLTVL.

This sequence joins TRBV6-2 or TRBV6-3 and TRBJ1-2; D uncertain. Trimming pared 2 bases from V and 8 bases from J, leaving 18 bases between. The germline CDR1 and CDR2 sequences are MNHEY and SVGEGT. CDR3 size: 15 residues. CDR3 sequence: CASSYLGPNTSGYTF. In nucleotides, the CDR3 is TGTGCCAGCAGTTACCTCGGGCCAAATACAAGCGGCTACACCTTC.

This rearrangement joins TRBV7-2 to TRBJ1-4, with TRBD1 matching 9 bases. The CDR3 extends over 15 amino acids. Germline V CDR1 and CDR2: SGHTA, FQGNSA. Trimming at V came to 5 bases and at J to 4 bases, leaving 5 bases not matched to a gene. Here the CDR3 reads CASSAQTGGNEKLFF. The DNA of the CDR3 is TGTGCCAGCAGCGCGCAGACAGGGGGTAATGAAAAACTGTTTTTT. The variable domain in full, with the rest retrieved from reference TRBV7-2 and TRBJ1-4, is GAGVSQSPSNKVTEKGKDVELRCDPISGHTALYWYRQSLGQGLEFLIYFQGNSAPDKSGLPSDRFSAERTGGSVSTLTIQRTQQEDSAVYLCASSAQTGGNEKLFFGSGTQLSVL.

This chain's CDR3 is CASSPGDRGSRGYTF. CDR3 DNA sequence: TGTGCCAGCTCACCGGGAGACAGGGGTTCCCGGGGCTACACCTTC. This chain joins TRBV18 and TRBJ1-2, with TRBD1 matching 8 bases. In germline, CDR1 is KGHSH, CDR2 LQKENI. The trim removed 3 bases at V and 8 bases at J, leaving 11 bases unmatched. This CDR3 spans 15 amino acids.

This chain connects TRBV7-9 to TRBJ1-4, with 10 bases fitting TRBD1. CDR1 and CDR2 from the germline V gene are SEHNR and FQNEAQ (reference sequence). Trimming cost V 5 bases and J 8 bases; bases outside gene matches: 8. The CDR3 is made up of 15 amino acids. CDR3 in amino acids: CASSNTRQGAEKLFF. The CDR3 DNA reads as TGTGCCAGCAGCAACACCCGACAGGGGGCGGAAAAACTGTTTTTT.

J is TRBJ2-5 and V is TRBV19; TRBD1 agrees at 7 bases. The junction had 8 bases not matched to a gene; V was cut back by 0 bases and J by 7 bases. This CDR3 comprises 15 residues. Germline loops: CDR1 LNHDA, CDR2 SQIVND (reference sequence). The DNA of the CDR3 is TGTGCCAGTAGTATAGACAGGGGACAGAGTGGGACCCAGTACTTC. This codes for CASSIDRGQSGTQYF.

The chain has TRBV2 and TRBJ1-5; D is unclear. V dropped 2 bases and J dropped 3 bases, with 11 bases sitting between them. CDR3 size: 15 residues. Germline V CDR1 and CDR2: SNHLY, FYNNEI. The CDR3 coding sequence is TGTGCCAGCAGTGAACTGGGGTCCCTCAATCAGCCCCAGCATTTT. Its protein product is CASSELGSLNQPQHF.

This clone was counted a single time. The V gene is TRBV7-8, the J gene TRBJ2-3, with 8 bases identical to TRBD1. The ends lost 2 bases at V and 3 bases at J; junction bases unmatched: 7. The CDR3 contains 16 residues. The germline gives CDR1 SGHVS, CDR2 FQNEAQ. The CDR3 loop reads CASSLRAGGRTDTQYF. CDR3 sequence (DNA): TGTGCCAGCAGCTTAAGGGCAGGGGGCAGGACAGATACGCAGTATTTT.

This clone occurred once. The chain is built from TRBV6-2 or TRBV6-3 and TRBJ1-5; D perhaps matches TRBD1 (5 bases). Germline assignment: CDR1 MNHEY and CDR2 SVGEGT. The V end was cut by 1 base, the J end by 3 bases, with 13 bases between. CDR3 size: 16 residues. The CDR3: CASSYWGTAINQPQHF. The CDR3 DNA reads as TGTGCCAGCAGTTACTGGGGGACGGCTATCAATCAGCCCCAGCATTTT.

The chain's CDR3 is CASSATGVQGTEAFF. Here the CDR3 DNA reads TGTGCCAGCAGCGCGACCGGCGTGCAGGGCACTGAAGCTTTCTTT. The chain uses TRBV6-6 and TRBJ1-1, with D possibly TRBD1 on 5 matching bases. Germline V gene data show CDR1 as MNHNY and CDR2 as SVGAGI (reference sequence). Trimming took off 6 bases at V and 4 bases at J, with 18 bases between the two ends. This CDR3 region has 15 residues.

J is TRBJ1-2 and V is TRBV7-2; tentative D call: TRBD1 (6 bases). The CDR3 length is 13 residues. V was trimmed by 5 bases and J by 8 bases, leaving 15 bases between them. The germline CDR1 and CDR2 sequences are SGHTA and FQGNSA. Written as DNA, the CDR3 is TGTGCCAGCAGCCCCGGAGGGGGAATCGGCTACACCTTC. The encoded protein is CASSPGGGIGYTF. Complete variable domain (other parts from reference TRBV7-2 and TRBJ1-2): GAGVSQSPSNKVTEKGKDVELRCDPISGHTALYWYRQSLGQGLEFLIYFQGNSAPDKSGLPSDRFSAERTGGSVSTLTIQRTQQEDSAVYLCASSPGGGIGYTFGSGTRLTVV.

The genes are TRBV9 and TRBJ1-6; D unclear. From germline, CDR1 is SGDLS and CDR2 YYNGEE. The CDR3 consists of 17 residues. The ends were cut back, 4 bases at V and 0 bases at J, with 14 bases in the middle. DNA of the CDR3: TGTGCCAGCAGCCCGCACATTGGGAGCTCCTATAATTCACCCCTCCACTTT. This encodes CASSPHIGSSYNSPLHF. Variable domain in full (rest from reference TRBV9 and TRBJ1-6): DSGVTQTPKHLITATGQRVTLRCSPRSGDLSVYWYQQSLDQGLQFLIQYYNGEERAKGNILERFSAQQFPDLHSELNLSSLELGDSALYFCASSPHIGSSYNSPLHFGNGTRLTVT.

The chain carries TRBV11-3 and TRBJ2-5; tentatively, D is TRBD1 (5 bases). The ends were cut back, 3 bases at V and 3 bases at J, with 14 bases in the middle. This CDR3 is built from 15 residues. Germline lookup yields CDR1 SGHNT and CDR2 YENEEA. The CDR3 loop is CASSLGLVGKETQYF. The DNA for the CDR3 is TGTGCCAGCAGCTTGGGGCTAGTGGGAAAAGAGACCCAGTACTTC. The entire variable domain, with the rest obtained from reference TRBV11-3 and TRBJ2-5, is as follows: EAGVVQSPRYKIIEKKQPVAFWCNPISGHNTLYWYLQNLGQGPELLIRYENEEAVDDSQLPKDRFSAERLKGVDSTLKIQPAELGDSAVYLCASSLGLVGKETQYFGPGTRLLVL.

The rearrangement uses TRBV30 and TRBJ1-6; D may be TRBD1 (6 bases). This CDR3 comprises 15 residues. Germline V gene sequence: CDR1 GTSNPN, CDR2 SVGIG (reference sequence). V was cut by 0 bases and J by 4 bases, with 10 bases left in between. CDR3 residues: CAWSVVGQYNSPLHF. The CDR3, as DNA: TGTGCCTGGAGTGTAGTAGGACAGTATAATTCACCCCTCCACTTT.